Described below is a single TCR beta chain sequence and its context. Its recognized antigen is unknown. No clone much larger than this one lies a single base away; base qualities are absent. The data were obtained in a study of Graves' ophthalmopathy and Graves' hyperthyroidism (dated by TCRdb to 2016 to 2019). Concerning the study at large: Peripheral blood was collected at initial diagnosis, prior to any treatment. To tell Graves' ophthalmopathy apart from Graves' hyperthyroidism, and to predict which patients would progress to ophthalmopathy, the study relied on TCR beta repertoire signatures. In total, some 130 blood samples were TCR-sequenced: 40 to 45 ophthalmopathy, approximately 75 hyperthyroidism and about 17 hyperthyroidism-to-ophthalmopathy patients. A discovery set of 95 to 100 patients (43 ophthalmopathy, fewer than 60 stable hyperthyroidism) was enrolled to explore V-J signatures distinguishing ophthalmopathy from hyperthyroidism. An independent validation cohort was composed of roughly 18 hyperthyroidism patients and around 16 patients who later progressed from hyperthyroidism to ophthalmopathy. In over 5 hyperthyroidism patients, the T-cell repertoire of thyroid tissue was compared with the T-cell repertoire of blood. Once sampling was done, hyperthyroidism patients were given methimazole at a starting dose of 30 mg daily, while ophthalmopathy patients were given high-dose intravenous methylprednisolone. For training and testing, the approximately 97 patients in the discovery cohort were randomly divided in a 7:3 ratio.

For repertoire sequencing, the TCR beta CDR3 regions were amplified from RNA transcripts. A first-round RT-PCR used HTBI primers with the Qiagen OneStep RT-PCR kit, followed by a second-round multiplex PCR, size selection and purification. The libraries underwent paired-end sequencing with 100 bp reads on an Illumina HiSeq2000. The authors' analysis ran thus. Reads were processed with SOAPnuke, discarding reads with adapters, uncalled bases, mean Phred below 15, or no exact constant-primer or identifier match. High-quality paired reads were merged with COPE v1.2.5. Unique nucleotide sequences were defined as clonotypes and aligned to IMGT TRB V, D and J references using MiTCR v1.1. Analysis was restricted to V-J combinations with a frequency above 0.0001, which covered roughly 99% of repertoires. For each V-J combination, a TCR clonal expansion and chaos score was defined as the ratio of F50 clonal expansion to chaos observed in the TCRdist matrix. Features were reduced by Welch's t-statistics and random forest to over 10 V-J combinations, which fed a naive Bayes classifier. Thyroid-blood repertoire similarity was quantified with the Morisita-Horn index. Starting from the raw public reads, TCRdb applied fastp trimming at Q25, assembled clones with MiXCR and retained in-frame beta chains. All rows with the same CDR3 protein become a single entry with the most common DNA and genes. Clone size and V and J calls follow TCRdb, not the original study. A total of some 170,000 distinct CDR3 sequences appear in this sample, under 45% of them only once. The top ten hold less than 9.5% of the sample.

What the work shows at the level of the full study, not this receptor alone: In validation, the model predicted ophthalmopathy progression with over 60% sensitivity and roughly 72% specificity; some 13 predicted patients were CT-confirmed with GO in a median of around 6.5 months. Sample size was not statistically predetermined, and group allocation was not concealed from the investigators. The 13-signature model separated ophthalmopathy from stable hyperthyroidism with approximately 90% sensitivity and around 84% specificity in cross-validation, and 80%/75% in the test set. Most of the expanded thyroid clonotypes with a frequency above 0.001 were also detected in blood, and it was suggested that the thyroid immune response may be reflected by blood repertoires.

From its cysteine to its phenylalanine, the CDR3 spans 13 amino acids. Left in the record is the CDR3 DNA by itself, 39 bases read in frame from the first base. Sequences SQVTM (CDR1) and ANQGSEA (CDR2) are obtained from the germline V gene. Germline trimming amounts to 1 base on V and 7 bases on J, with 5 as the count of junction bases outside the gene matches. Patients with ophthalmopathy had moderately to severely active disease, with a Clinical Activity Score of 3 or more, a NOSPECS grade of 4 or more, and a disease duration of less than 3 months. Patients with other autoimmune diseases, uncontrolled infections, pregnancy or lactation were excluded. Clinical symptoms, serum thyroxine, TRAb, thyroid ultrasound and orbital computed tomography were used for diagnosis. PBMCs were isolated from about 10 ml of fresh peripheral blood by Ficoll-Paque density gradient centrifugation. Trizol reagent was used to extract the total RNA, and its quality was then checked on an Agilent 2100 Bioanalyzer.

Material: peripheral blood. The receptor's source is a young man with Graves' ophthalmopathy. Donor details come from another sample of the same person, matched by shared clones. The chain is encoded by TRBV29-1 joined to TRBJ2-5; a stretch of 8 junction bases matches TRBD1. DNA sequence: TGCAGCGTTGAAGCCGGACAGGGAGCGACCCAGTACTTC. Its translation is CSVEAGQGATQYF.